A single sample gave rise to the 9 T cell receptor beta chains below, sequenced in a study of blood T cell repertoires in COVID-19. The repertoire was sequenced with immunoSEQ multiplex PCR; TCRdb's copy has only in-frame clones and lacks some. The profile shows roughly 240,000 clones, roughly 86% of them singletons. Sequenced material: peripheral blood. These receptors all stem from a man between 18 and 35 years old with active or convalescent COVID-19.

This clone was picked up one time. The rearrangement uses TRBV30 and TRBJ2-5; 10 bases are shared with TRBD2. Trimming at V came to 0 bases and at J to 2 bases, leaving 3 bases not matched to a gene. Germline lookup yields CDR1 GTSNPN and CDR2 SVGIG (reference sequence). The CDR3 spans 15 residues. The CDR3 bases are TGTGCCTGGAGTGTCGGACTAGCGGATCAAGAGACCCAGTACTTC. Translation: CAWSVGLADQETQYF.

CDR3 bases: TGTGCCGGACGGGAGACAAATAATTCACCCCTCCACTTT. Amino acids: CAGRETNNSPLHF. This sequence joins TRBV6-5 and TRBJ1-6; D is ambiguous. Germline V CDR1 and CDR2: MNHEY, SVGAGI. The V end was cut by 11 bases, the J end by 5 bases, with 13 bases between. This CDR3 comprises 13 residues.

The chain couples TRBV2 to TRBJ1-2, with 9 nucleotides matching TRBD1. This CDR3 has 14 residues. V lost 7 bases, J lost 14 bases, and 17 bases stayed unmatched. Germline-derived CDR1 and CDR2 are SNHLY and FYNNEI. The CDR3 DNA follows: TGTGCCAGCACGAGCTTGCCCCGGGACAGGGTGTTTACCTTC. It codes for CASTSLPRDRVFTF.

This rearrangement joins TRBV7-8 to TRBJ2-1, with TRBD2 matching 7 bases. The V gene end was trimmed by 5 bases and the J gene end by 4 bases; junction bases not matched to a gene: 11. The CDR3 loop spans 16 amino acids. Germline V CDR1 and CDR2: SGHVS, FQNEAQ. The CDR3 loop reads CASSDSSGTRYNEQFF. The CDR3 DNA reads as TGTGCCAGCAGCGACTCAAGCGGGACCCGTTACAATGAGCAGTTCTTC.

The chain uses TRBV6-5 and TRBJ1-1; D call uncertain. The CDR3 length is 11 residues. CDR1 MNHEY and CDR2 SVGAGI come from the germline V gene. Trimming took off 7 bases at V and 5 bases at J, with 8 bases between the two ends. Here the CDR3 DNA reads TGTGCCAGCATGAGCGGGACTGAAGCTTTCTTT. Translating it yields CASMSGTEAFF.

The CDR3 region is CASSGGVNTEAFF. For the CDR3, the DNA is TGTGCCAGCAGTGGAGGAGTGAACACTGAAGCTTTCTTT. This chain connects TRBV27 to TRBJ1-1, with D uncertain. CDR1 MNHEY and CDR2 SMNVEV come from the germline V gene (reference sequence). V shed 5 bases and J shed 0 bases, with 7 bases lying between them. The CDR3 sequence is 13 residues long.

The J gene is TRBJ2-1, the V gene TRBV5-6, with 11 bases fitting TRBD2. This CDR3 is 13 amino acids long. CDR1 is SGHDT and CDR2 is YYEEEE in the germline V gene. V lost 2 bases, J lost 9 bases, and 1 base stayed unmatched. DNA of the CDR3: TGTGCCAGCAGCTTTAGCGGGGGGGGTGAGCAGTTCTTC. Residues: CASSFSGGGEQFF.

The CDR3 here is CASSEEGPGLTRKNIQYF. CDR3 bases: TGTGCCAGCAGTGAAGAAGGGCCAGGCCTAACTAGAAAAAACATTCAGTACTTC. The genes are TRBV2 and TRBJ2-4; the D gene is possibly TRBD2 (5 bases). V was trimmed by 1 base and J by 4 bases, leaving 20 bases between them. There are 18 residues in the CDR3. Germline V CDR1 and CDR2: SNHLY, FYNNEI.

This clone showed up just once. The CDR3 DNA follows: TGTGCCACCAGTGACCTCCAACCGGGACAGGGACTCACCGGGGAGCTGTTTTTT. Its protein product is CATSDLQPGQGLTGELFF. This chain connects TRBV24-1 to TRBJ2-2, with 9 bases that match TRBD1. Germline V CDR1 and CDR2: KGHDR, SFDVKD. Germline trimming cut 4 bases from V and 4 bases from J; bases unmatched to any gene: 12. This CDR3 is 18 amino acids long.